The clone carrying this TCR beta chain was recorded a few times. Through a sample-barcoded 5' primer and a J-beta primer mix, a second PCR was run for roughly 6 to 11 cycles. A template-switch adaptor containing 12 random nucleotides labeled each cDNA molecule. Using its own MiXCR run on the 5' RACE reads, TCRdb lists one record per CDR3 protein. Here the sample spans approximately 960,000 distinct CDR3 sequences, 25% to 35% being singletons. The entry originates in a study of blood T cells in healthy people across ages. CDR3 size: 14 residues. The V and J ends lost 6 bases and 1 base respectively, with 12 bases between them. Germline V lookup: CDR1 MDHEN, CDR2 SYDVKM. These data also formed part of another study, on T cells of mothers and their children.

The sequence derives from a woman aged 40 to 50 in good health. Sequencing used blood. The chain employs TRBV28 and TRBJ1-1; D is perhaps TRBD1 (5 bases). The CDR3 region is CASRNPGSNTEAFF. CDR3 DNA: TGTGCCAGCAGAAATCCAGGGTCGAACACTGAAGCTTTCTTT.